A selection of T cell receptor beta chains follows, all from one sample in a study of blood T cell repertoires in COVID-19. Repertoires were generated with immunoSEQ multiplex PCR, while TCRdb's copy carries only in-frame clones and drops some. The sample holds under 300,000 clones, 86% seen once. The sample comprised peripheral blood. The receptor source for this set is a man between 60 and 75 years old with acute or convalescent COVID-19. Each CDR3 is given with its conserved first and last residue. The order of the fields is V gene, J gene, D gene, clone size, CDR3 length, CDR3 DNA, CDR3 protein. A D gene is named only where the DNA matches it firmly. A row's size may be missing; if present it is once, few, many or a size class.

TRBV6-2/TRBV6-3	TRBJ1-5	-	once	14	TGTGCCAGCAGTGTTACGTCGGGGAATCAGCCCCAGCATTTT	CASSVTSGNQPQHF
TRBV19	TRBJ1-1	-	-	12	TGTGCCAGTAGTATTTTGGGCCAAGAGGCTTTCTTT	CASSILGQEAFF
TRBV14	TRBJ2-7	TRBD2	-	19	TGTGCCAGCAGCCAAGGGCCGGGACTAGCGGGAGTTTACTCGTCCGAGCAGTACTTC	CASSQGPGLAGVYSSEQYF
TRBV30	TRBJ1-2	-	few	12	TGTGCCTGGGCCGGACTTCGTGGTGGCTACACCTTC	CAWAGLRGGYTF
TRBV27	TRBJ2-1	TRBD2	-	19	TGTGCCAGCAGTTTATTTCAAGCCTCACTAGCGGGAGAGGGGGGTGAGCAGTTCTTC	CASSLFQASLAGEGGEQFF
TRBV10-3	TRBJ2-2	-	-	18	TGTGCCATCAGTGAGTCGAGAGCGGTCCCGGGAGACACCGGGGAGCTGTTTTTT	CAISESRAVPGDTGELFF
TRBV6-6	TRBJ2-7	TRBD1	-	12	TGTGCCAGCAGTCCACCAGGGGGCGAGCAGTACTTC	CASSPPGGEQYF
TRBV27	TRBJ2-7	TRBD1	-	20	TGTGCCAGCAGTTTATCTCAAGATGGGACAGGGGGGCCCCGCTCCTACGAGCAGTACTTC	CASSLSQDGTGGPRSYEQYF
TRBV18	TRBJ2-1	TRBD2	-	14	TGTGCCAGCTCACGGGAGCGGGACTACAATGAGCAGTTCTTC	CASSRERDYNEQFF
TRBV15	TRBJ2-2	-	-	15	TGTGCCACCAGGTGGGACACCGCGAACACCGGGGAGCTGTTTTTT	CATRWDTANTGELFF
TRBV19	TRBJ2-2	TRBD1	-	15	TGTGCCAGTAGTATTACAGGGGGTCCGACCGGGGAGCTGTTTTTT	CASSITGGPTGELFF
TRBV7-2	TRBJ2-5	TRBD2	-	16	TGTGCCAGCACCTTCGACGGACTAGCGGGAAAAGAGACCCAGTACTTC	CASTFDGLAGKETQYF
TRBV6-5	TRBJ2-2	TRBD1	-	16	TGTGCCAGCAGTTACGTCTACAGGGGAAGGACCGGGGAGCTGTTTTTT	CASSYVYRGRTGELFF
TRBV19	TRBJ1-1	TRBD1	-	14	TGTGCCAGTAGTTATCGACAGGGGACGACTGAAGCTTTCTTT	CASSYRQGTTEAFF
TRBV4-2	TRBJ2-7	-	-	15	TGTGCCAGCAGCCAAGGATATCGGAGACCCTACGAGCAGTACTTC	CASSQGYRRPYEQYF
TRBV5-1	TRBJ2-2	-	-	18	TGCGCCAGCAGCCTCGACAGAGAGACTCTCCGTCCCACCGGGGAGCTGTTTTTT	CASSLDRETLRPTGELFF
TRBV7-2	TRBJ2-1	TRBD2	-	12	TGTGCCAGCAGGGGGGAGGGCTATGAGCAGTTCTTC	CASRGEGYEQFF
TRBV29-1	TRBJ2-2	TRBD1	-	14	TGCAGCGCCCAAGGACAGGGCCTCACCGGGGAGCTGTTTTTT	CSAQGQGLTGELFF
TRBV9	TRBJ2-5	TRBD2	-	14	TGTGCCAGCAGCGGCGGACTAGCGGGAGAGACCCAGTACTTC	CASSGGLAGETQYF
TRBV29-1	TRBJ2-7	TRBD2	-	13	TGCAGCGCTTTGGGACTAGCGGGAGGGCGGCAGTACTTC	CSALGLAGGRQYF
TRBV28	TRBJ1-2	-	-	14	TGTGCCAGCGAGAAGGAGGGATCGTCGCGTGGCTACACCTTC	CASEKEGSSRGYTF
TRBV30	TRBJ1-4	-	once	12	TGTGCCTGGGGAGAAAGAGGGGAAAAACTGTTTTTT	CAWGERGEKLFF
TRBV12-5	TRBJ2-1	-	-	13	TGTGCTAGTGGTTTGGCGGGGGGCGTGGAGCAGTTCTTC	CASGLAGGVEQFF
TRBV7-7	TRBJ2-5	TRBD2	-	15	TGTGCTAGCAGCCCCGGACTAGCGGGAGACGAGACCCAGTACTTC	CASSPGLAGDETQYF
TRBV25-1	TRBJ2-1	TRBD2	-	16	TGTGCCAGCAGTGCCCCAAAGAGCGGGAGGGTCAATGAGCAGTTCTTC	CASSAPKSGRVNEQFF
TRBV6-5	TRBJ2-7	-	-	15	TGTGCCAGCACCCTGCGGAGGGGAGGCACCTACGAGCAGTACTTC	CASTLRRGGTYEQYF
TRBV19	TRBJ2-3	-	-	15	TGTGCCAGTAGTATCGGGACTCATAGCACAGATACGCAGTATTTT	CASSIGTHSTDTQYF
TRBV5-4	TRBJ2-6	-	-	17	TGTGCCAGCAGCTTCTGGGGGGGCCCCTCTGGGGCCAACGTCCTGACTTTC	CASSFWGGPSGANVLTF
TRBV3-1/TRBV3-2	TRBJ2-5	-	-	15	TGTGCCAGCAGCCTAGAGGGGGGGCAAGGAGAGACCCAGTACTTC	CASSLEGGQGETQYF
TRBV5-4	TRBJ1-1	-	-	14	TGTGCCAGCAGCTTGGAAGGGGCGACCACTGAAGCTTTCTTT	CASSLEGATTEAFF
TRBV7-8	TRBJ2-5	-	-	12	TGTGCCAGCAGCCGGCCTGCGGAGACCCAGTACTTC	CASSRPAETQYF
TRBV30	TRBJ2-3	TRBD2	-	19	TGTGCCTGGAGTTCGGGACTAGCGGGAGGGTTGGTACACACAGATACGCAGTATTTT	CAWSSGLAGGLVHTDTQYF
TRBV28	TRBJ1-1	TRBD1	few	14	TGTGCCAGCAGCCCCCAGGGGGCGGACACTGAAGCTTTCTTT	CASSPQGADTEAFF
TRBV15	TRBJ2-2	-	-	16	TGTGCCACCAGCAGAGATCTGGGCGCGAACACCGGGGAGCTGTTTTTT	CATSRDLGANTGELFF
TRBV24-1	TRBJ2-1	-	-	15	TGTGCCACCAGTGATTTGCTAGCATTGGAAAATGAGCAGTTCTTC	CATSDLLALENEQFF
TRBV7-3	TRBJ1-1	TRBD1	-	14	TGTGCCAGCAGAACAGGGGGCCCGAACACTGAAGCTTTCTTT	CASRTGGPNTEAFF
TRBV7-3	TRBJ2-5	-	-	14	TGTGCCAGCAGCTTATCCCCGGGGGAAAAGACCCAGTACTTC	CASSLSPGEKTQYF
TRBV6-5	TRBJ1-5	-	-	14	TGTGCCAGCACCCCCGGGGGTAGCAATCAGCCCCAGCATTTT	CASTPGGSNQPQHF
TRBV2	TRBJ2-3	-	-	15	TGTGCCAGCAGTGAAGTCGCGTGGAGCACAGATACGCAGTATTTT	CASSEVAWSTDTQYF
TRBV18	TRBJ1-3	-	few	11	TGTGCCAGCTCACCTTCCGACACCATATATTTT	CASSPSDTIYF
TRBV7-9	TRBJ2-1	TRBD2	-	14	TGTGCCAGCCAGCCAGCGGGAGCTTACAATGAGCAGTTCTTC	CASQPAGAYNEQFF